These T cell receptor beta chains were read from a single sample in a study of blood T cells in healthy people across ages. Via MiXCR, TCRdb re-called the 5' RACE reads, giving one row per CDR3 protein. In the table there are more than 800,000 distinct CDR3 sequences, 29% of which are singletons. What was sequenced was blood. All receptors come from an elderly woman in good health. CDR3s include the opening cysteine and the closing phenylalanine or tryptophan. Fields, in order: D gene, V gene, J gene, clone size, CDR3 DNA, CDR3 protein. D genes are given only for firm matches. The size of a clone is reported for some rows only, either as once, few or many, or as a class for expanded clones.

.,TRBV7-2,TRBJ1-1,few,TGTGCCAGCAGCTCCGGGGTCGGGGACGGCACTGAAGCTTTCTTT,CASSSGVGDGTEAFF
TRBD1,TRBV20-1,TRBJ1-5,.,TGCAGTGCTAGTAGGGGGCCCTACAATCAGCCCCAGCATTTT,CSASRGPYNQPQHF
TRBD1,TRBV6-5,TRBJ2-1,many,TGTGCCAGCAGTTACTCGACAGGGAATGTTGAGCAGTTCTTC,CASSYSTGNVEQFF
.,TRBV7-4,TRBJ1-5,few,TGTGCCAGCAGCTTAGATGGCAGATATTGCAATCAGCCCCAGCATTTT,CASSLDGRYCNQPQHF
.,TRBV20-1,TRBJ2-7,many,TGCAGTGCTAGAGTCGGCGTCTCCTACGAGCAGTACTTC,CSARVGVSYEQYF
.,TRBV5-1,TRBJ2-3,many,TGCGCCAGCAGCTTGGCGACTAGAATAAGCACAGATACGCAGTATTTT,CASSLATRISTDTQYF
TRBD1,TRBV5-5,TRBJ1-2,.,TGTGCCAGCAGGATGGACGTGGGACAGGGGAATGGCTACACCTTC,CASRMDVGQGNGYTF
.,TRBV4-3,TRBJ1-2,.,TGCGCCAGCAGCCAAGCGTCGACAGGACTCTATGGCTACACCTTC,CASSQASTGLYGYTF
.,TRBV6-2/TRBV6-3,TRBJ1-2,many,TGTGCCAGCGAGAGACAGCTTAACTATGGCTACACCTTC,CASERQLNYGYTF
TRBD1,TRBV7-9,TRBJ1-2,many,TGTGCCAGCAGTTCCTCCGGGACAGCCTATGGCTACACCTTC,CASSSSGTAYGYTF
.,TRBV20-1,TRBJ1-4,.,TGCAGTGCCGACTCTCTGGGAGGGCAGGAAAAACTGTTTTTT,CSADSLGGQEKLFF
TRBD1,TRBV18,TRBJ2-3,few,TGTGCCAGCTCACCGGGACAGGGTCATGTTACGCAGTATTTT,CASSPGQGHVTQYF
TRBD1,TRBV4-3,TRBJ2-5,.,TGCGCCAGCAGCCAGGGACTTAAGGGGACAGGGGAAGAGACCCAGTACTTC,CASSQGLKGTGEETQYF
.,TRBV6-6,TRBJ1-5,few,TGTGCCAGCACGGGACGGATCAATCAGCCCCAGCATTTT,CASTGRINQPQHF
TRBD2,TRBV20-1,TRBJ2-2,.,TGCAGTGCTAGACCACCCCTTGGCTCAGGACTAGCGGGGGACCTCACCGGGGAGCTGTTTTTT,CSARPPLGSGLAGDLTGELFF
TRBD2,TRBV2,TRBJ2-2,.,TGTGCCAGCAGTGAGCGTAGCGGGGGGGCTCGAACCGGGGAGCTGTTTTTT,CASSERSGGARTGELFF
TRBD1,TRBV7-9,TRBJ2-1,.,TGTGCCAGCAGCCTACATACAGGGGGCGCGGAGCACAATGAGCAGTTCTTC,CASSLHTGGAEHNEQFF
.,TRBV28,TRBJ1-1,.,TGTGCCAGCAGACAGTTCGGTGAAGCTTTCTTT,CASRQFGEAFF
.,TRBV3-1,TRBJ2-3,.,TGTGCCAGCAGCCAAGATAGCATCGGCGGGGGCCCCAAAGGGCAGTATTTT,CASSQDSIGGGPKGQYF
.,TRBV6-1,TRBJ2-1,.,TGTGCCAGCAGTCCCGAAAGGGGGACACCCATCGACAATGAGCAGTTCTTC,CASSPERGTPIDNEQFF
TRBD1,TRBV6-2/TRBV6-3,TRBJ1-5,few,TGTGCCAGCAGTGGAAGCCCCCAGGGGGTGGTAAGCAATCGGCCCCAGCATTTT,CASSGSPQGVVSNRPQHF
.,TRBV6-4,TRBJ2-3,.,TGTGCCAGCAGTGACTCGGGACGGAGCACAGATACGCAGTATTTT,CASSDSGRSTDTQYF
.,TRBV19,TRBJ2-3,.,TGTGCCAGTGGCTTCGGGGCAATTAGCACAGATACGCAGTATTTT,CASGFGAISTDTQYF
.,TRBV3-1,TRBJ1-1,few,TGTGCCAGCAGCCAAGGCAGGAACACTGAAGCTTTCTTT,CASSQGRNTEAFF
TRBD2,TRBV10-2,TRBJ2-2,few,TGCGCCAGCAGGGGACTAGCGGTTAACACCGGGGAGCTGTTTTTT,CASRGLAVNTGELFF
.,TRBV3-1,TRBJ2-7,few,TGTGCCAGCAGTCAGACTGGAGCCCACGAGCAGTACTTC,CASSQTGAHEQYF
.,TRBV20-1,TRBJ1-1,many,TGCAGTGCCGTGGCGGCGGGGAACACTGAAGCTTTCTTT,CSAVAAGNTEAFF
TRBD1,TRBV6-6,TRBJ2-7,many,TGTGCCAGCAGTTACGGGCGATCAGGGACAGGGGGCTACGAGCAGTACTTC,CASSYGRSGTGGYEQYF
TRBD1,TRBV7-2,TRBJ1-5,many,TGTGCCAGCAGCCTAGGGACAGGGGCACTATATAGCAATCAGCCCCAGCATTTT,CASSLGTGALYSNQPQHF
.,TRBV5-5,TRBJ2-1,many,TGTGCCAGCAGCTTGGGGGTTAGTGGTGCCGGTGAGCAGTTCTTC,CASSLGVSGAGEQFF
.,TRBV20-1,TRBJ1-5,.,TGCAGTGCTAGTGGTGGGGGGGCCGGTCAGCCCCAGCATTTT,CSASGGGAGQPQHF
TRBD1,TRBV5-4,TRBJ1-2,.,TGTGCCAGCAGCCCGTCGACCGGGACAGGCTATGGCTACACCTTC,CASSPSTGTGYGYTF
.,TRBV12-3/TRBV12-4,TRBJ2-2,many,TGTGCCAGCAGTAAAAACACCGGGGAGCTGTTTTTT,CASSKNTGELFF
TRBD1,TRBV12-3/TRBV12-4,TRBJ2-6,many,TGTGCCAGCAGTGACGAGGGACAGCGAGCTGGGGCCAACGTCCGGACTTTC,CASSDEGQRAGANVRTF
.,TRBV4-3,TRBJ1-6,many,TGCGCCAGCAGCCAAGATAGTGTGAGGCGCCAGAGCTCCTATAATTCACCCCTCCACTTT,CASSQDSVRRQSSYNSPLHF
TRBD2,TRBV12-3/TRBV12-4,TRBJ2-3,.,TGTGCCAGCAGCCCTAGCGGGAGCCCTAGCACAGATACGCAGTATTTT,CASSPSGSPSTDTQYF
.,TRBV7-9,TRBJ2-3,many,TGTGCCAGCAGCTTAGTGGCTAGCGGCACAGATACGCAGTATTTT,CASSLVASGTDTQYF
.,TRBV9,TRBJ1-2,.,TGTGCCAGCAGCGTGACGGGGGCGGCCTATGGCTACACCTTC,CASSVTGAAYGYTF
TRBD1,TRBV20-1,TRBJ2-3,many,TGCAGTGCTAGAGGACAGGGGAGTAATACGCAGTATTTT,CSARGQGSNTQYF
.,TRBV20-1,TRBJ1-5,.,TGCAGTGCTAGAGATACCCGGCCAGGGATAAGTCAGCCCCAGCATTTT,CSARDTRPGISQPQHF
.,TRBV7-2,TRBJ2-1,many,TGTGCCAGCAGCTCCTACGGGGCCAGCAATGAGCAGTTCTTC,CASSSYGASNEQFF